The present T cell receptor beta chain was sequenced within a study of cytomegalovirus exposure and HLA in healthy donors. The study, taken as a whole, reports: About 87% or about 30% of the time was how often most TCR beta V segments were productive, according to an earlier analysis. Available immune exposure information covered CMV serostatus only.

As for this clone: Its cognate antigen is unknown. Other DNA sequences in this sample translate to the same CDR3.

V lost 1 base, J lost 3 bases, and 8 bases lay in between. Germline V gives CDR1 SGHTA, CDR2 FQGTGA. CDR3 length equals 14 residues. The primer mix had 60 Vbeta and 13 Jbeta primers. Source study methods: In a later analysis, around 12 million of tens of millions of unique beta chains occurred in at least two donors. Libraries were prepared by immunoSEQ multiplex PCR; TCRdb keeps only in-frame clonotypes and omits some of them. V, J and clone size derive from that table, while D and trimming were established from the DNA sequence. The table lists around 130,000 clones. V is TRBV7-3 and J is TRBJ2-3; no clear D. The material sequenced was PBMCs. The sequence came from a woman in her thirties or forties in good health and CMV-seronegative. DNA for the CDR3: TGTGCCAGCAGCTTAAATCCCGGGACAGATACGCAGTATTTT. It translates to CASSLNPGTDTQYF.